What follows is one TCR beta chain and its context. Its antigen is currently unknown. Germline V gene lookup returns CDR1 LNHDA and CDR2 SQIVND (reference sequence). V was clipped by 6 bases and J by 4 bases, with 15 bases between them. The length of the CDR3 is 14 residues. Produced via immunoSEQ multiplex PCR; TCRdb's table is partial and in-frame only. In the table there are about 130,000 clones, roughly 90% of which are singletons. These data come from a study of T cell responses to AZD1222 COVID-19 vaccine. The overall study: Pooled in the analysis were second doses at about 4 or about 12 weeks.

Study outcomes and limitations: Unmutated regions of variants are reportedly targeted by nearly half of spike-specific TCRs. The study found Spike-specific TCR breadth and depth rose after two AZD1222 doses.

The TCR comes from an adult in good health. The chain couples TRBV19 to TRBJ1-1, with a possible D match to TRBD1 (5 bases). The material sequenced was peripheral blood, taken on day 0 of AZD1222 vaccination. CDR3 in amino acids: CASRDPRGTTEAFF. For the CDR3, the DNA is TGTGCCAGTAGAGACCCCCGGGGGACCACTGAAGCTTTCTTT. The full variable domain, with the rest looked up from reference TRBV19 and TRBJ1-1, is DGGITQSPKYLFRKEGQNVTLSCEQNLNHDAMYWYRQDPGQGLRLIYYSQIVNDFQKGDIAEGYSVSREKKESFPLTVTSAQKNPTAFYLCASRDPRGTTEAFFGQGTRLTVV.